These 32 T cell receptor beta chains originate from one sample sequenced in a study of metastatic and nonmetastatic thyroid tumors. No patient had received any treatment before thyroid surgery. MiXCR reprocessed the PCR reads for TCRdb. The repertoire holds thousands of clones, roughly 32% seen once, with 15% to 20% in the top ten. Material for sequencing was adjacent normal tissue. Receptors originate from a female donor with papillary thyroid cancer or a benign thyroid nodule (not recorded which). Some clones in this sample may be carry-over from other donors' samples.

This rearrangement joins TRBV28 to TRBJ1-2, with 7 bases that match TRBD1. Losses at the gene ends were 2 bases for V and 0 bases for J; bases not matched to a gene: 3. The CDR3 loop spans 15 amino acids. Per germline, CDR1 MDHEN and CDR2 SYDVKM. CDR3 in DNA: TGTGCCAGCAGTTTAGCCCAGGGGGCTAACTATGGCTACACCTTC. Encoded protein: CASSLAQGANYGYTF.

This clone was observed a few times. The chain carries TRBV2 and TRBJ1-5, with 8 nucleotides matching TRBD1. Germline CDR1 SNHLY, CDR2 FYNNEI. CDR3 length: 15 amino acids. The ends lost 3 bases at V and 3 bases at J; junction bases unmatched: 4. As DNA, the CDR3 is TGTGCCAGCAGTGATAGGACAGGGCACAATCAGCCCCAGCATTTT. As protein: CASSDRTGHNQPQHF. Using reference TRBV2 and TRBJ1-5 for the parts outside the CDR3, the full variable domain is EPEVTQTPSHQVTQMGQEVILRCVPISNHLYFYWYRQILGQKVEFLVSFYNNEISEKSEIFDDQFSVERPDGSNFTLKIRSTKLEDSAMYFCASSDRTGHNQPQHFGDGTRLSIL.

This rearrangement joins TRBV6-2 or TRBV6-3 to TRBJ2-7, with 9 bases identical to TRBD2. Germline lookup yields CDR1 MNHEY and CDR2 SVGEGT. V shed 0 bases and J 7 bases; nucleotides not matched to a gene: 10. The CDR3 extends over 16 amino acids. The CDR3 DNA follows: TGTGCCAGCAGTTACTCGAGTCCAGCGGGAGGTTATGAGCAGTACTTC. This codes for CASSYSSPAGGYEQYF.

This clone turned up a few times. This rearrangement joins TRBV28 to TRBJ2-1; 10 bases are shared with TRBD2. The CDR3 totals 15 residues. The germline V gene has CDR1 MDHEN and CDR2 SYDVKM. The V gene end was trimmed by 9 bases and the J gene end by 1 base; junction bases not matched to a gene: 6. The CDR3 loop reads CASLTSGLSYNEQFF. The CDR3 nucleotides read TGTGCCAGTCTGACTAGCGGGCTGTCCTACAATGAGCAGTTCTTC.

This clone was picked up a small number of times. The chain is built from TRBV6-1 and TRBJ1-1; unclear D gene. Germline lookup yields CDR1 MNHNS and CDR2 SASEGT. There are 15 residues in the CDR3. Trimming stripped 5 bases from V and 0 bases from J, with 13 bases between. The CDR3 loop reads CASSFMRGMNTEAFF. CDR3 bases: TGTGCCAGCAGTTTCATGCGGGGTATGAACACTGAAGCTTTCTTT.

The chain links TRBV11-3 to TRBJ2-2; no clear D. This CDR3 spans 15 amino acids. Trimming removed 4 bases at V and 3 bases at J, with 12 bases between. Germline V gene sequence: CDR1 SGHNT, CDR2 YENEEA. CDR3 DNA sequence: TGTGCCAGCAGCTCCCGAAGGTCCCACACCGGGGAGCTGTTTTTT. Translated, it gives CASSSRRSHTGELFF.

The genes are TRBV15 and TRBJ1-2; TRBD1 matches at 11 bases. Germline lookup yields CDR1 LNHNV and CDR2 YYDKDF (reference sequence). There are 15 residues in the CDR3. V shed 1 base and J 8 bases; nucleotides not matched to a gene: 6. CDR3 amino acids: CATSRGGTGGVGYTF. CDR3 nucleotide sequence: TGTGCCACCAGCAGAGGTGGGACAGGGGGGGTCGGCTACACCTTC.

This clone was picked up a small number of times. This sequence joins TRBV6-1 and TRBJ1-1; maybe TRBD1 (6 bases). Germline V gene sequence: CDR1 MNHNS, CDR2 SASEGT. This CDR3 is 15 amino acids long. Trimming removed 8 bases from V and 0 bases from J, with 16 bases in between. The CDR3 DNA reads as TGTGCCAGCTGGCTACAGGGAGACATGAACACTGAAGCTTTCTTT. Amino acid sequence: CASWLQGDMNTEAFF.

The rearrangement links TRBV5-1 to TRBJ2-2; 7 nucleotides match TRBD1. V trimming: 7 bases; J trimming: 2 bases; junction bases outside the gene matches: 11. There are 16 residues in the CDR3. Germline CDR1 is SGHRS and CDR2 is YFSETQ. The CDR3, as DNA: TGCGCCAGCGTGAATTTGGGGACAGTTAACACCGGGGAGCTGTTTTTT. It codes for CASVNLGTVNTGELFF.

To note about this clone: The conserved phenylalanine or tryptophan is not found at the CDR3 terminus, so this likely reflects a read error. The gene calls are TRBV6-1 and TRBJ2-6; the D gene could be TRBD1 or TRBD2 (6 bases each). Germline values: CDR1 MNHNS, CDR2 SASEGT. Trimming stripped 6 bases from V and 1 base from J, with 16 bases between. The CDR3 length is 17 residues. The CDR3 DNA reads TGTGCCAGCAGCACAGGGAGGAGGGGGTCTGGGGCCAACGTCCTGACTCTC. This translates into CASSTGRRGSGANVLTL.

This clone was detected a few times. The gene calls are TRBV28 and TRBJ1-5; D unresolved. The CDR3 is made up of 15 amino acids. Trimming cost V 6 bases and J 6 bases, with 18 bases left between them. Germline assignment: CDR1 MDHEN and CDR2 SYDVKM. CDR3 loop: CASSSKLGYVQPQHF. The DNA of the CDR3 is TGTGCCAGCAGCTCAAAACTAGGGTACGTTCAGCCCCAGCATTTT.

A few counts support this clone. The chain has TRBV7-9 and TRBJ1-6; unclear D gene. V was pared by 3 bases and J by 14 bases, with 11 bases between. The germline CDR1 and CDR2 sequences are SEHNR and FQNEAQ (reference sequence). This CDR3 is built from 12 residues. The DNA of the CDR3 is TGTGCCAGCAGCTTTGATACTCGAACCCTCCACTTT. Amino acids: CASSFDTRTLHF.

This rearrangement joins TRBV30 to TRBJ1-6, with D unclear. CDR1 and CDR2 from the germline V gene are GTSNPN and SVGIG (reference sequence). This CDR3 is built from 13 residues. Between the trimmed V and J ends, which lost 4 bases and 7 bases, there was a span of 11 bases. In DNA form, the CDR3 reads TGTGCCTGGACGGGCAGTGGGAATTCACCCCTCCACTTT. Translation gives CAWTGSGNSPLHF. Looking up the rest from reference TRBV30 and TRBJ1-6 gives the full variable domain: SQTIHQWPATLVQPVGSPLSLECTVEGTSNPNLYWYRQAAGRGLQLLFYSVGIGQISSEVPQNLSASRPQDRQFILSSKKLLLSDSGFYLCAWTGSGNSPLHFGNGTRLTVT.

This clone is termed medium-sized (0.01 to 0.1%). The genes are TRBV19 and TRBJ1-2; 10 bases align to TRBD1. There are 14 residues in the CDR3. J lost 4 bases, V lost 6 bases, and 5 bases had no gene match. Germline values: CDR1 LNHDA, CDR2 SQIVND (reference sequence). The CDR3 bases are TGTGCCAGTAGGGGACAGGGGTGGGGCTATGGCTACACCTTC. Translation: CASRGQGWGYGYTF.

In this sample, this clone turned up many times. A much larger clone is a single base away; this may be a read error. The sample contains more than one DNA sequence encoding this CDR3. The chain employs TRBV2 and TRBJ2-5; D tentatively reads TRBD1 or TRBD2 (5 bases each). This CDR3 contains 14 residues. CDR1 is SNHLY, CDR2 FYNNEI, per germline. The CDR3 loop reads CASSFRDLQEAQYF. CDR3 bases: TGTGCCAGCAGCTTCCGGGACCTTCAAGAGGCCCAGTACTTC.

This clone came up a few times. The chain combines TRBV28 with TRBJ2-7; no firm D call. Trimming left V 6 bases short and J 7 bases short, with 19 bases between. The CDR3 is made up of 14 amino acids. Germline values: CDR1 MDHEN, CDR2 SYDVKM. CDR3 in amino acids: CASSSLALGREQYF. The CDR3 DNA is TGTGCCAGCAGCTCTCTTGCACTGGGAAGGGAGCAGTACTTC. The full variable domain, with the rest looked up from reference TRBV28 and TRBJ2-7, is DVKVTQSSRYLVKRTGEKVFLECVQDMDHENMFWYRQDPGLGLRLIYFSYDVKMKEKGDIPEGYSVSREKKERFSLILESASTNQTSMYLCASSSLALGREQYFGPGTRLTVT.

The chain recombines TRBV6-1 with TRBJ1-2; tentative D call: TRBD1 (6 bases). This CDR3 spans 14 amino acids. Germline V gene sequence: CDR1 MNHNS, CDR2 SASEGT. Trimming left V 7 bases short and J 3 bases short, with 15 bases between. DNA of the CDR3: TGTGCCAGCAACCCGCAGGGGATCGACTATGGCTACACCTTC. This gives the protein CASNPQGIDYGYTF.

Only a few counts were recorded for this clone. The chain employs TRBV28 and TRBJ2-5; tentative D call: TRBD1 (6 bases). The CDR3 sequence is 16 residues long. V was shortened by 6 bases and J by 2 bases, with 19 bases between the two germline ends. Germline CDR1 MDHEN, CDR2 SYDVKM. This chain's CDR3 is CASSPQGSALQETQYF. In DNA, the CDR3 is TGTGCCAGCAGCCCACAGGGAAGCGCGCTACAAGAGACCCAGTACTTC. Supplemented by reference TRBV28 and TRBJ2-5, the full variable domain reads DVKVTQSSRYLVKRTGEKVFLECVQDMDHENMFWYRQDPGLGLRLIYFSYDVKMKEKGDIPEGYSVSREKKERFSLILESASTNQTSMYLCASSPQGSALQETQYFGPGTRLLVL.

The chain links TRBV11-1 to TRBJ2-1, with TRBD2 as a possible D gene (6 bases). The germline V gene encodes CDR1 SGHAT and CDR2 FQDESV (reference sequence). V shed 1 base and J shed 3 bases, with 16 bases lying between them. The CDR3 length is 17 residues. Here the CDR3 reads CASSLGGGGVLYNEQFF. DNA for the CDR3: TGTGCCAGCAGCTTAGGGGGCGGCGGGGTCCTCTACAATGAGCAGTTCTTC.

In the case of this clone: The same CDR3 can be traced to other DNA sequences in this sample. The rearrangement links TRBV27 to TRBJ2-3; D gene ambiguous. This CDR3 spans 11 amino acids. Germline V CDR1 and CDR2: MNHEY, SMNVEV (reference sequence). V gave up 5 bases and J gave up 12 bases, with 12 bases separating them. The CDR3 bases are TGTGCCAGCAGTCTCGGTGACACTCAGTATTTT. This gives the protein CASSLGDTQYF.

This clone occurred a few times. The rearrangement joins TRBV5-1 to TRBJ1-2, with TRBD1 as a possible D gene (5 bases). V was cut by 3 bases and J by 7 bases, with 19 bases left in between. The V gene's germline CDR1 is SGHRS and CDR2 YFSETQ. This CDR3 region has 15 residues. CDR3 sequence (DNA): TGCGCCAGCAGCTCTGACCCGGGGACGGCGGGTGGCTACACCTTC. Translating gives CASSSDPGTAGGYTF.

V is TRBV10-3 and J is TRBJ1-1; TRBD1 agrees at 8 bases. Losses at the gene ends were 4 bases for V and 5 bases for J; bases not matched to a gene: 6. Germline V CDR1 and CDR2: ENHRY, SYGVKD. The CDR3 covers 14 residues. The CDR3 nucleotides read TGTGCCATCAGTGCCCAGGGGGCGCGAACTGAAGCTTTCTTT. Its translation: CAISAQGARTEAFF.

This clone has more than one count but fewer than ten. The genes are TRBV5-8 and TRBJ2-7; D may be TRBD2 (6 bases). CDR1 and CDR2 from the germline V gene are SGHTS and YDEGEE. V was cut by 2 bases and J by 3 bases, with 12 bases left in between. The CDR3 sequence is 14 residues long. The CDR3 here is CASSFGGKGYEQYF. The CDR3 DNA follows: TGTGCCAGCAGCTTTGGAGGGAAGGGCTACGAGCAGTACTTC.

CDR3 protein: CASSPQPGGIYELYV. For the CDR3, the DNA is TGTGCCAGCAGCCCTCAGCCCGGGGGGATCTACGAGCTGTACGTC. The rearrangement joins TRBV7-2 to TRBJ2-7; 7 positions match TRBD2. The germline CDR1 and CDR2 sequences are SGHTA and FQGNSA. This CDR3 comprises 15 residues.

In this sample, this clone turned up once. This chain joins TRBV11-2 and TRBJ2-1, with 7 bases matching TRBD1. The length of the CDR3 is 16 residues. The V gene end was trimmed by 4 bases and the J gene end by 8 bases; junction bases not matched to a gene: 14. Germline V gene lookup returns CDR1 SGHAT and CDR2 FQNNGV. The CDR3 sequence is CASSSYGGYRGYEQFF. CDR3 DNA: TGTGCCAGCAGCTCCTATGGGGGTTACAGGGGATATGAGCAGTTCTTC.

Regarding this clone: The junction and the germline gene differ at one end; a read error may be behind it. This rearrangement joins TRBV7-6 to TRBJ2-1; TRBD2 aligns across 10 bases. This CDR3 contains 15 residues. Germline V CDR1 and CDR2: SGHVS, FNYEAQ. CDR3 region: CASSLTSGPYNDQFF. CDR3 bases: TGTGCCAGCAGCTTGACTAGCGGGCCTTACAATGATCAGTTCTTC.

The gene calls are TRBV30 and TRBJ1-1, with a possible D match to TRBD1 (5 bases). Germline-derived CDR1 and CDR2 are GTSNPN and SVGIG (reference sequence). V lost 2 bases and J 3 bases, leaving 7 bases between the germline ends. The CDR3 loop spans 12 amino acids. The CDR3 sequence: CAWSFRDTEAFF. CDR3 nucleotide sequence: TGTGCCTGGAGTTTCAGGGACACTGAAGCTTTCTTT.

J is TRBJ2-7 and V is TRBV28, with TRBD2 identical over 10 bases. The germline V gene has CDR1 MDHEN and CDR2 SYDVKM. V gave up 5 bases and J gave up 6 bases; unmatched junction bases: 10. This CDR3 has 15 amino acids. The CDR3 here is CASSPPGTSVGEQYF. The CDR3 DNA reads as TGTGCCAGCAGTCCCCCCGGGACTAGCGTAGGCGAGCAGTACTTC.

About this clone: A junction end diverges from the germline sequence, so it may reflect a read error. The V gene is TRBV28, the J gene TRBJ2-7; a possible D gene is TRBD2 (6 bases). Per germline, CDR1 MDHEN and CDR2 SYDVKM. CDR3 length: 14 residues. The CDR3 region is CARSPLLGRYEKYF. DNA for the CDR3: TGTGCCCGCAGTCCTCTTTTGGGGAGGTACGAGAAGTACTTC.

The gene calls are TRBV6-2 or TRBV6-3 and TRBJ2-1; D ambiguous. CDR1 and CDR2 from the germline V gene are MNHEY and SVGEGT. V was pared by 4 bases and J by 8 bases, with 12 bases between. This CDR3 has 13 amino acids. The CDR3 sequence: CASSSPSRDEQFF. The CDR3 region has the DNA TGTGCCAGCAGTTCCCCATCTAGGGATGAGCAGTTCTTC.

The chain couples TRBV20-1 to TRBJ2-1, with TRBD2 identical over 13 bases. V trimming: 5 bases; J trimming: 7 bases; junction bases outside the gene matches: 8. This CDR3 has 15 residues. The germline CDR1 and CDR2 sequences are DFQATT and SNEGSKA (reference sequence). The CDR3 coding sequence is TGCAGTGCTGGCCCCGGGACTAGCGGGGTGAATGAGCAGTTCTTC. Amino acid sequence: CSAGPGTSGVNEQFF.

On this clone: The junction and the germline gene differ at one end; a read error may be behind it. The chain uses TRBV19 and TRBJ1-1, with 12 bases identical to TRBD1. CDR1 is LNHDA and CDR2 is SQIVND in the germline V gene (reference sequence). This CDR3 is built from 17 residues. The CDR3 bases are TGTGCCAATAGGACCCGGGACAGGGGGCAGGTGAACACCGAAGCTTTCTTT. Translating gives CANRTRDRGQVNTEAFF. Drawing the rest from reference TRBV19 and TRBJ1-1, the complete variable domain is DGGITQSPKYLFRKEGQNVTLSCEQNLNHDAMYWYRQDPGQGLRLIYYSQIVNDFQKGDIAEGYSVSREKKESFPLTVTSAQKNPTAFYLCANRTRDRGQVNTEAFFGQGTRLTVV.